This is a list of T cell receptor beta chains from one sample in a study of cytotoxic CD8 clonotypes in ibrutinib-treated CLL. Profiling relied on immunoSEQ multiplex PCR, and the TCRdb table lists in-frame clones only, not all of them. The sample has around 76,000 clones; approximately 82% are singletons. Sample: PBMCs, taken after 24 months of ibrutinib treatment. The receptors stem from a human donor with chronic lymphocytic leukemia. Each CDR3 is given with its conserved first and last residue.

TRBV19	CASSIYLGASEAFF
TRBV10-1	CASSAQENQPQHF
TRBV5-1	CASSNGASATYEQYF
TRBV4-2	CASSQGLAGAGGSTDTQYF
TRBV5-5	CASSWGQTNTGELFF
TRBV30	CAWSGGLDQPQHF
TRBV6-5	CASREHTTYEQYF
TRBV4-2	CASSHLGPAYEQYF
TRBV19	CASSIRRQGNQPQHF
TRBV30	CAWSIFTEAFF
TRBV18	CASSSTNRGALNEQFF
TRBV5-4	CASSGFLSGANVLTF
TRBV28	CASRLNTDTQYF
TRBV10-3	CAISGRGGSNTEAFF
TRBV7-9	CASSLYPGSTDTQYF
TRBV6-5	CASSKRDRAEQYF
TRBV5-4	CASSLDRGELFF
TRBV6-1	CASRRTSGPSYEQYF